Following are 27 T cell receptor beta chains from one sample sequenced in a study of blood T cell repertoires in COVID-19. Repertoires were generated with immunoSEQ multiplex PCR, while TCRdb's copy carries only in-frame clones and drops some. The data contain over 90,000 clones, over 75% of them singletons. Input material: peripheral blood. These receptors originate from a man at least 80 years old with active or convalescent COVID-19.

The chain combines TRBV6-5 with TRBJ1-3; 8 bases line up with TRBD1. This CDR3 contains 15 residues. V was pared by 6 bases and J by 3 bases, with 7 bases of the junction left unmatched. CDR1 and CDR2 (germline): MNHEY, SVGAGI. CDR3 nucleotide sequence: TGTGCCAGCAGCTCAACAGGGGGTTTTGGAAACACCATATATTTT. It yields the protein CASSSTGGFGNTIYF.

The J gene is TRBJ2-7, the V gene TRBV19; TRBD1 matches 10 bases. The CDR3 covers 14 residues. V dropped 5 bases and J dropped 3; count of bases not matched to a gene: 4. Germline V lookup: CDR1 LNHDA, CDR2 SQIVND (reference sequence). The CDR3 sequence is CASSRGDRGYEQYF. The CDR3 DNA sequence: TGTGCCAGTAGTCGTGGGGACAGGGGCTACGAGCAGTACTTC.

This chain joins TRBV7-2 and TRBJ1-2, with 9 bases lining up with TRBD1. This CDR3 contains 15 residues. CDR1 is SGHTA and CDR2 is FQGNSA in the germline V gene. J was trimmed by 7 bases and V by 2 bases; bases with no gene match: 8. CDR3 DNA sequence: TGTGCCAGCAGCTTACAGGGACAGGGAGGAGGTGGCTACACCTTC. It is translated as CASSLQGQGGGGYTF.

The chain is built from TRBV5-1 and TRBJ1-1, with 8 bases aligning to TRBD1. Germline lookup yields CDR1 SGHRS and CDR2 YFSETQ. This CDR3 has 14 amino acids. Trimming cost V 3 bases and J 2 bases; bases outside gene matches: 3. CDR3 coding DNA: TGCGCCAGCAGCTGGGGACAGGTTAACACTGAAGCTTTCTTT. Its translation: CASSWGQVNTEAFF.

The chain is built from TRBV19 and TRBJ1-5; TRBD1 matches 7 bases. Per the germline V gene, CDR1 is LNHDA and CDR2 is SQIVND (reference sequence). This CDR3 has 15 amino acids. V trimming: 7 bases; J trimming: 5 bases; junction bases outside the gene matches: 11. Here the CDR3 reads CASTEGEGADQPQHF. The CDR3 DNA follows: TGTGCCAGTACCGAAGGAGAGGGGGCTGATCAGCCCCAGCATTTT.

V usage is TRBV11-2 and J usage is TRBJ1-3, with D possibly matching TRBD1 (5 bases). CDR1 and CDR2 (germline): SGHAT, FQNNGV. V dropped 5 bases and J dropped 0 bases, with 20 bases sitting between them. This CDR3 has 18 residues. For the CDR3, the DNA is TGTGCCAGCAGCACCAGGGTAAGGGGCCCTCTCTCTGGAAACACCATATATTTT. Residues: CASSTRVRGPLSGNTIYF.

The V gene is TRBV6-1, the J gene TRBJ2-2; tentative D call: TRBD1 (5 bases). V lost 2 bases to trimming and J lost 0 bases, with 19 bases between them. The length of the CDR3 is 19 residues. Per the germline V gene, CDR1 is MNHNS and CDR2 is SASEGT. The DNA of the CDR3 is TGTGCCAGCAGTGAATTCATCGGTCTAGGGGCCCCGAACACCGGGGAGCTGTTTTTT. Translating gives CASSEFIGLGAPNTGELFF.

This chain's CDR3 is CASSPLGTDTDTQYF. The CDR3, as DNA: TGTGCCAGCAGCCCCCTTGGGACAGACACAGATACGCAGTATTTT. This chain connects TRBV5-4 to TRBJ2-3, with TRBD1 identical over 7 bases. From germline, CDR1 is SGHNT and CDR2 YYREEE (reference sequence). The CDR3 is 15 amino acids. Germline trimming cut 4 bases from V and 2 bases from J; bases unmatched to any gene: 7.

The chain uses TRBV2 and TRBJ2-2; 15 bases line up with TRBD2. The germline CDR1 and CDR2 sequences are SNHLY and FYNNEI. V gave up 6 bases and J gave up 1 base; unmatched junction bases: 3. This CDR3 is 17 amino acids long. Here the CDR3 DNA reads TGTGCCAGCAGGGGGACTAGCGGGGGGATGAACACCGGGGAGCTGTTTTTT. As protein: CASRGTSGGMNTGELFF.

V usage is TRBV7-8 and J usage is TRBJ1-1; a possible D gene is TRBD1 (5 bases). V shed 2 bases and J shed 0 bases, with 16 bases lying between them. Germline V gene lookup returns CDR1 SGHVS and CDR2 FQNEAQ. The CDR3 covers 17 residues. CDR3 in amino acids: CASSLPGGRGMNTEAFF. CDR3 DNA sequence: TGTGCCAGCAGCTTACCCGGAGGTCGGGGGATGAACACTGAAGCTTTCTTT.

The rearrangement links TRBV28 to TRBJ1-2, with D unclear. The V end lost 5 bases, the J end lost 7 bases, and 17 bases lay between the germline ends. CDR3 length: 14 residues. Per the germline V gene, CDR1 is MDHEN and CDR2 is SYDVKM. The chain's CDR3 is CASSLPPYGVGYTF. Here the CDR3 DNA reads TGTGCCAGCAGTCTCCCCCCGTACGGGGTTGGCTACACCTTC.

The chain joins TRBV2 to TRBJ1-1; 8 positions agree with TRBD1. The CDR3 sequence is 17 residues long. V dropped 7 bases and J dropped 4; count of bases not matched to a gene: 17. Germline lookup yields CDR1 SNHLY and CDR2 FYNNEI. The CDR3 nucleotides are TGTGCCAGCAAGTGGGGTATAGGGACAGGTTCTTTCACTGAAGCTTTCTTT. It specifies CASKWGIGTGSFTEAFF.

V is TRBV11-1 and J is TRBJ1-5, with TRBD1 identical over 7 bases. With 8 bases clipped from V and 4 bases from J, the junction kept 11 bases outside the gene matches. This CDR3 is 15 amino acids long. Germline lookup yields CDR1 SGHAT and CDR2 FQDESV (reference sequence). The CDR3 here is CASLGTDAKNQPQHF. CDR3 DNA sequence: TGTGCCAGCTTAGGGACAGATGCAAAAAATCAGCCCCAGCATTTT.

The chain uses TRBV7-2 and TRBJ1-2; the match to TRBD1 covers 10 bases. Losses at the gene ends were 1 base for V and 6 bases for J; bases not matched to a gene: 5. The CDR3 covers 15 residues. Germline assignment: CDR1 SGHTA and CDR2 FQGNSA. The CDR3 DNA is TGTGCCAGCAGCTTAGACGGGACAGGGGCCCATGGCTACACCTTC. Encoded protein: CASSLDGTGAHGYTF.

The DNA for the CDR3 is TGTGCCAGCAGTTTCGGGACATATAGCAATCAGCCCCAGCATTTT. Encoded protein: CASSFGTYSNQPQHF. The chain recombines TRBV6-2 or TRBV6-3 with TRBJ1-5; D is perhaps TRBD1 (6 bases). Trimming shortened V by 4 bases and J by 0 bases, and 10 bases separated the two germline ends. The length of the CDR3 is 15 residues. The germline gives CDR1 MNHEY, CDR2 SVGEGT.

The DNA of the CDR3 is TGCGCCAGCAGCCAAAGCTTGGGCGGGACTGAAGCTTTCTTT. This gives the protein CASSQSLGGTEAFF. This chain connects TRBV4-1 to TRBJ1-1; D is uncertain. Germline CDR1 MGHRA, CDR2 YSYEKL. The CDR3 spans 14 residues. V lost 2 bases, J lost 5 bases, and 12 bases lay in between.

The chain links TRBV21-1 to TRBJ2-1; the D call of TRBD2 is as the table states it, not checked on the DNA. TRBV21-1 is tagged as a pseudogene. The CDR3 covers 17 residues. The CDR3 DNA reads as TGTGCCAGCAGCAAAGGCCCTAGCGGGGTCGGCTACAATGAGCAGTTCTTC. Its protein product is CASSKGPSGVGYNEQFF.

This clone showed up just a few times. The V and J genes are TRBV10-3 and TRBJ2-7; 7 nucleotides agree with TRBD1. CDR1 is ENHRY, CDR2 SYGVKD, per germline. The CDR3 length is 15 residues. V dropped 10 bases and J dropped 0; count of bases not matched to a gene: 12. The CDR3 coding sequence is TGTGCCACCGCCCCGGACAGGCTTAGCTCCTACGAGCAGTACTTC. Translating gives CATAPDRLSSYEQYF.

The chain combines TRBV3-1 (or the pseudogene TRBV3-2) with TRBJ1-2; D not certain. Germline lookup yields CDR1 LGHDT and CDR2 YNNKEL (reference sequence). V was clipped by 2 bases and J by 2 bases, with 9 bases between them. The CDR3 runs to 14 residues. The DNA of the CDR3 is TGTGCCAGCAGCCAAATTTCGGGGAACTATGGCTACACCTTC. Its translation: CASSQISGNYGYTF.

The V and J genes are TRBV29-1 and TRBJ2-7, with TRBD1 matching over 8 bases. The CDR3 consists of 15 residues. The V segment lost 0 bases and the J segment 5 bases; nucleotides outside the gene matches: 9. The germline CDR1 and CDR2 sequences are SQVTM and ANQGSEA. The CDR3 spells CSVEDPQGAPDEQYF. As DNA, the CDR3 is TGCAGCGTTGAAGATCCTCAGGGGGCTCCTGACGAGCAGTACTTC.

The chain recombines TRBV18 with TRBJ1-1, with 10 nucleotides matching TRBD1. CDR3 length: 15 amino acids. The junction had 4 bases not matched to a gene; V was cut back by 3 bases and J by 3 bases. Germline lookup yields CDR1 KGHSH and CDR2 LQKENI. DNA for the CDR3: TGTGCCAGCTCACCCGCGGACAGGGGGTACACTGAAGCTTTCTTT. Translated: CASSPADRGYTEAFF.

The chain couples TRBV6-5 to TRBJ2-1; 9 bases are shared with TRBD1. Germline V gene sequence: CDR1 MNHEY, CDR2 SVGAGI. The CDR3 sequence is 15 residues long. The J segment lost 6 bases and the V segment lost 6 bases, leaving 9 bases of the junction unmatched. The DNA of the CDR3 is TGTGCCAGCAGGCCCGACAGGGGGGCGACCAATGAGCAGTTCTTC. Translated, it gives CASRPDRGATNEQFF.

The chain links TRBV28 to TRBJ2-2; the match to TRBD2 covers 10 bases. V lost 6 bases and J lost 7; bases outside the gene matches: 17. Germline assignment: CDR1 MDHEN and CDR2 SYDVKM. CDR3 length: 18 residues. The chain's CDR3 is CASSPQTSGGAGYGELFF. The DNA for the CDR3 is TGTGCCAGCAGCCCCCAGACGAGCGGGGGGGCGGGCTACGGGGAGCTGTTTTTT.

The chain links TRBV7-6 to TRBJ1-6; TRBD1 matches 9 bases. The CDR3 consists of 16 residues. Germline CDR1 is SGHVS and CDR2 is FNYEAQ. With 5 bases clipped from V and 9 bases from J, the junction kept 11 bases outside the gene matches. The CDR3 here is CASSPRTGEVGSPLHF. The CDR3 nucleotides are TGTGCCAGCAGCCCCAGGACAGGGGAGGTGGGTTCACCCCTCCACTTT.

The chain recombines TRBV19 with TRBJ1-3; D remains ambiguous. The V end was cut by 3 bases, the J end by 6 bases, with 12 bases between. Germline CDR1 reads LNHDA; CDR2 reads SQIVND (reference sequence). This CDR3 contains 14 residues. The CDR3, as DNA: TGTGCCAGTAGTATTGGAGGGTCCGAAAACACCATATATTTT. This codes for CASSIGGSENTIYF.

The chain joins TRBV19 to TRBJ2-3; 8 bases line up with TRBD2. The V segment lost 5 bases and the J segment 2 bases; nucleotides outside the gene matches: 9. This CDR3 is built from 16 residues. In germline, CDR1 is LNHDA, CDR2 SQIVND (reference sequence). The DNA for the CDR3 is TGTGCCAGTAGTGCCCATAGCGGGGCCCTCACAGATACGCAGTATTTT. Its translation is CASSAHSGALTDTQYF.

This clone was counted between two and nine times. The rearrangement links TRBV7-8 to TRBJ1-5; D is possibly TRBD1 (5 bases). Germline V gene sequence: CDR1 SGHVS, CDR2 FQNEAQ. This CDR3 spans 14 amino acids. Trimming left V 1 base short and J 6 bases short, with 10 bases between. The CDR3 DNA reads TGTGCCAGCAGCTTAGGGGTGGGGCGTCAGCCCCAGCATTTT. Translation: CASSLGVGRQPQHF.